This TCR beta chain was identified in a study of PD-1 blockade in mismatch repair-deficient tumors. Time point here: roughly 10-day in vitro stimulation with candidate neoantigen peptide 7. TCR sequencing covered a few patients who responded to pembrolizumab. About seven ELISpot-reactive neoantigen peptides each drove a 10-day in vitro stimulation. Generated by immunoSEQ multiplex PCR, the TCRdb table keeps only in-frame clones and is missing some. This sample has roughly 10,000 clones; approximately 88% occur once, and the top ten carry approximately 12%. Worth noting for this clone: Its antigen is still unknown.

The sequence came from an adult with mismatch repair-deficient cancer. The sequencing used cells cultured in vitro, collected from a patient treated with pembrolizumab.

CDR3 sequence: CASSNPGTGIDPQYF. The CDR3 bases are TGCGCCAGCAGCAACCCTGGGACAGGGATCGACCCGCAGTACTTC. The chain has TRBV5-1 and TRBJ2-7, with 9 bases lining up with TRBD1. This CDR3 contains 15 residues. V trimming: 4 bases; J trimming: 9 bases; junction bases outside the gene matches: 14. Germline CDR1 and CDR2: SGHRS and YFSETQ.